The 12 T cell receptor beta chains below were found in one sample sequenced in a study of cytomegalovirus exposure and HLA in healthy donors. 60 Vbeta and 13 Jbeta primers were used in PCR. Profiled with immunoSEQ multiplex PCR; TCRdb holds only in-frame clones, not every one. Of roughly 160,000 clones in the sample, 75% were seen once. The material sequenced was PBMCs. These receptor sequences come from a woman aged 40 to 50 in good health and CMV-seropositive.

The chain couples TRBV7-2 to TRBJ2-1, with a tentative D call TRBD1 (8 bases). Between the trimmed V and J ends, which lost 5 bases and 7 bases, there was a span of 18 bases. Germline CDR1 SGHTA, CDR2 FQGNSA. The CDR3 consists of 15 residues. The CDR3 DNA reads TGTGCCAGCAGCCCACAGGGGGGGAATCGGAATGAGCAGTTCTTC. It encodes CASSPQGGNRNEQFF.

This clone was counted a few times. The chain recombines TRBV7-2 with TRBJ2-7; TRBD1 agrees at 7 bases. This CDR3 region has 14 residues. V gave up 5 bases and J gave up 3 bases; unmatched junction bases: 7. Germline CDR1 is SGHTA and CDR2 is FQGNSA. DNA of the CDR3: TGTGCCAGCAGCCAGAGCCGGGACAGCTACGAGCAGTACTTC. Translating it yields CASSQSRDSYEQYF. Based on the CDR3 plus reference TRBV7-2 and TRBJ2-7, the full variable domain is GAGVSQSPSNKVTEKGKDVELRCDPISGHTALYWYRQSLGQGLEFLIYFQGNSAPDKSGLPSDRFSAERTGGSVSTLTIQRTQQEDSAVYLCASSQSRDSYEQYFGPGTRLTVT.

The gene calls are TRBV10-2 and TRBJ2-5; 9 nucleotides align to TRBD1. J gave up 5 bases and V 3 bases, and 7 bases lay outside the gene matches. This CDR3 comprises 15 residues. The germline V gene has CDR1 WSHSY and CDR2 SAAADI. This CDR3 is CASSDSQGASETQYF. CDR3 sequence (DNA): TGCGCCAGCAGTGACTCACAGGGGGCGAGTGAGACCCAGTACTTC.

The V and J genes are TRBV27 and TRBJ2-6; perhaps TRBD1 as D (6 bases). This CDR3 spans 14 amino acids. Germline lookup yields CDR1 MNHEY and CDR2 SMNVEV (reference sequence). V gave up 8 bases and J gave up 4 bases, with 12 bases separating them. The CDR3 DNA sequence: TGTGCCAGCGCGCAGGGGTACGGGGCCAACGTCCTGACTTTC. It translates to CASAQGYGANVLTF.

V and J are TRBV28 and TRBJ1-2; 9 nucleotides match TRBD1. Germline values: CDR1 MDHEN, CDR2 SYDVKM. With 2 bases clipped from V and 2 bases from J, the junction kept 3 bases outside the gene matches. This CDR3 contains 15 residues. For the CDR3, the DNA is TGTGCCAGCAGTTTAAAAGGGACAGGGAACTATGGCTACACCTTC. The encoded protein is CASSLKGTGNYGYTF.

The chain recombines TRBV7-8 with TRBJ2-1, with 10 bases identical to TRBD1. V was pared by 4 bases and J by 4 bases, with 7 bases of the junction left unmatched. CDR1 and CDR2 from the germline V gene are SGHVS and FQNEAQ. This CDR3 region has 16 residues. The CDR3 spells CASSSEGQGIYNEQFF. DNA of the CDR3: TGTGCCAGCAGCTCGGAGGGACAGGGGATTTACAATGAGCAGTTCTTC.

The CDR3: CASSFGTGRRDTQYF. The CDR3 nucleotides read TGTGCCAGCAGCTTCGGGACAGGAAGACGAGATACGCAGTATTTT. The V gene is TRBV5-4, the J gene TRBJ2-3; 8 bases are shared with TRBD1. The CDR3 totals 15 residues. Germline V gives CDR1 SGHNT, CDR2 YYREEE (reference sequence). The V segment lost 2 bases and the J segment 5 bases; nucleotides outside the gene matches: 7.

This clone was found a few times. The chain carries TRBV6-5 and TRBJ2-7; D is perhaps TRBD1 (6 bases). The V gene's germline CDR1 is MNHEY and CDR2 SVGAGI. The germline V and J ends were trimmed by 4 bases and 2 bases, with 12 bases remaining between them. The CDR3 covers 14 residues. The CDR3 DNA reads TGTGCCAGCAGTTCTCGGGACAAAGCCTACGAGCAGTACTTC. It yields the protein CASSSRDKAYEQYF.

The chain carries TRBV5-1 and TRBJ2-3, with TRBD2 matching over 10 bases. Losses at the gene ends were 0 bases for V and 1 base for J; bases not matched to a gene: 5. Per germline, CDR1 SGHRS and CDR2 YFSETQ. The CDR3 contains 17 residues. The CDR3 protein is CASSLARLAGGTDTQYF. DNA for the CDR3: TGCGCCAGCAGCTTGGCCCGTCTAGCGGGAGGCACAGATACGCAGTATTTT.

The chain couples TRBV19 to TRBJ2-3; D perhaps matches TRBD1 (6 bases). The CDR3 is 15 amino acids. Germline lookup yields CDR1 LNHDA and CDR2 SQIVND (reference sequence). Trimming stripped 2 bases from V and 1 base from J, with 10 bases between. The CDR3 coding sequence is TGTGCCAGTAGTATAAGGGGGTTCCGCACAGATACGCAGTATTTT. Amino acids: CASSIRGFRTDTQYF.

V is TRBV19 and J is TRBJ1-2; D uncertain. The CDR3 is 14 residues long. The germline V gene encodes CDR1 LNHDA and CDR2 SQIVND (reference sequence). V shed 2 bases and J shed 5 bases, with 12 bases lying between them. The CDR3 coding sequence is TGTGCCAGTAGTATACCGGGGAAACATTATGGCTACACCTTC. As protein: CASSIPGKHYGYTF. Full variable domain (rest looked up from reference TRBV19 and TRBJ1-2): DGGITQSPKYLFRKEGQNVTLSCEQNLNHDAMYWYRQDPGQGLRLIYYSQIVNDFQKGDIAEGYSVSREKKESFPLTVTSAQKNPTAFYLCASSIPGKHYGYTFGSGTRLTVV.

J is TRBJ2-7 and V is TRBV7-9; 7 bases match TRBD2. The CDR3 has 15 residues. Trimming removed 5 bases from V and 2 bases from J; junction bases left unmatched: 9. The germline CDR1 and CDR2 sequences are SEHNR and FQNEAQ (reference sequence). The CDR3 DNA reads TGTGCCAGCAGCGCCCGAACAAGCGGGACCTACGAGCAGTACTTC. It specifies CASSARTSGTYEQYF.